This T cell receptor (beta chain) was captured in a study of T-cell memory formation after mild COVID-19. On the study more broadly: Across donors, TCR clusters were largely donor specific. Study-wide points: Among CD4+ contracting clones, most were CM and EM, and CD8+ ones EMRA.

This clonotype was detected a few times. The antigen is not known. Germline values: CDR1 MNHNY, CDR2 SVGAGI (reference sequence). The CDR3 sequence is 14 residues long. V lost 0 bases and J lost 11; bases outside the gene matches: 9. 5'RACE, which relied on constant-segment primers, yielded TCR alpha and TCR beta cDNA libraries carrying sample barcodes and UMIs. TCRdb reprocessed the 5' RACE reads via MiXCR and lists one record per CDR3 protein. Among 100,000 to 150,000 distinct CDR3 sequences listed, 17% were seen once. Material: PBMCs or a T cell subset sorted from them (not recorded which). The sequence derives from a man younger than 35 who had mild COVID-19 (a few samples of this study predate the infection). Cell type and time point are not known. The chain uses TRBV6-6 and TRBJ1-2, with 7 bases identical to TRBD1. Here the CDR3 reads CASSYSRDRVLYTF. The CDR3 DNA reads TGTGCCAGCAGTTACTCAAGAGACAGGGTCCTTTACACCTTC.